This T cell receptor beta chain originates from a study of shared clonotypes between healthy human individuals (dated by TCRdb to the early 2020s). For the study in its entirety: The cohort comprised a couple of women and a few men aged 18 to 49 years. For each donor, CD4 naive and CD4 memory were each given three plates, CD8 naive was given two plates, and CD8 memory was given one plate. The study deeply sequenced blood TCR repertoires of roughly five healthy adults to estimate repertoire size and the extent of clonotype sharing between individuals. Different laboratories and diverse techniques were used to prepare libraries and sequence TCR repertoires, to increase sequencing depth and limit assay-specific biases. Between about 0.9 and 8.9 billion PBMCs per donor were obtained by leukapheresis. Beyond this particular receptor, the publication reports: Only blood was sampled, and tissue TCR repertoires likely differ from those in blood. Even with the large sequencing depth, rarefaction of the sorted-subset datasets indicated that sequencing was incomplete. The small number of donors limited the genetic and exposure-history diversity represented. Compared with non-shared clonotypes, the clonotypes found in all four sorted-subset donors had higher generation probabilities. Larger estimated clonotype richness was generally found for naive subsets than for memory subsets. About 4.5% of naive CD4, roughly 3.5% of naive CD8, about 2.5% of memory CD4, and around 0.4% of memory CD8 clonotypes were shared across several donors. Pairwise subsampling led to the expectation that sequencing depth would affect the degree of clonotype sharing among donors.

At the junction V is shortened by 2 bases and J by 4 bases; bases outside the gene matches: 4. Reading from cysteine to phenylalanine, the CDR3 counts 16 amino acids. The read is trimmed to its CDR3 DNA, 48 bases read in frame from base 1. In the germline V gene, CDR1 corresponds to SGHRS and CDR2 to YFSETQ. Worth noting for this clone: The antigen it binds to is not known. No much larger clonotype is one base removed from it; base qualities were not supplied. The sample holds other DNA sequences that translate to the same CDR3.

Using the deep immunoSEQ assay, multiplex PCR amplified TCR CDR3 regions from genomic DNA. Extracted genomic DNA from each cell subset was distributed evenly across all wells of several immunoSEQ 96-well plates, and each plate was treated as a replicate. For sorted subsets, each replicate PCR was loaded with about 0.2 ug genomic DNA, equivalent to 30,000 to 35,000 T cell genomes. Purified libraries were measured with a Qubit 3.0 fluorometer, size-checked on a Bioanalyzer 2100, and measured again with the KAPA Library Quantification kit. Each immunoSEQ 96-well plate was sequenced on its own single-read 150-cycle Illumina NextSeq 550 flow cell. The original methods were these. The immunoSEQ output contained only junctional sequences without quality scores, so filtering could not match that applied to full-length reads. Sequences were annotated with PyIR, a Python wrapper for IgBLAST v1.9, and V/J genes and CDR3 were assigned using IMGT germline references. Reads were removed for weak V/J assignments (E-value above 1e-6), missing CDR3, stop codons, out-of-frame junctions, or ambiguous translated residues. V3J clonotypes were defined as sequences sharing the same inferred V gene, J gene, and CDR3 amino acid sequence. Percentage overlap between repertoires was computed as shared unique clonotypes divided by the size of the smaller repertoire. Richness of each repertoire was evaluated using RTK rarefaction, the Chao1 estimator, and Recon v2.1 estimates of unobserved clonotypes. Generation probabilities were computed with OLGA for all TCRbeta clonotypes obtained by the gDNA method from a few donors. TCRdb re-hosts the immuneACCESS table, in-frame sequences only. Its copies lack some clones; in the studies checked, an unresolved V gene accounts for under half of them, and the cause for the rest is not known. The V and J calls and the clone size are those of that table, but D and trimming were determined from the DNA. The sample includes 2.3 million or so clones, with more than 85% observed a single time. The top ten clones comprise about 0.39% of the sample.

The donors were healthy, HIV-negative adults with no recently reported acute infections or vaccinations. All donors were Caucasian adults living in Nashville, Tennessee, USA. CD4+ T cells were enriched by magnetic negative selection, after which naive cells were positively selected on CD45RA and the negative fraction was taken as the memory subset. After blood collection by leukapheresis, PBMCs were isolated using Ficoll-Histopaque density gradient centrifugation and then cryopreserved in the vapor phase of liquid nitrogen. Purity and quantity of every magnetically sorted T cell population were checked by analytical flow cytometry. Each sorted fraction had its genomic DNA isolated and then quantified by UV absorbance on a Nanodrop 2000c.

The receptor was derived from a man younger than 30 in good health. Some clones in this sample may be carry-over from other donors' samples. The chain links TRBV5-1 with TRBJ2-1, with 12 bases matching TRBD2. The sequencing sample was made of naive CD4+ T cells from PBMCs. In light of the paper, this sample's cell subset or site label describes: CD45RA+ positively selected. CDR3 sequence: CASSFGLAGGYNEQFF. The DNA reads TGCGCCAGCAGCTTCGGTCTAGCGGGAGGGTACAATGAGCAGTTCTTC.